This T cell receptor beta chain came from a study of cytomegalovirus exposure and HLA in healthy donors. The donors gave bone marrow, and they were healthy. Researchers ran the PCR with 60 Vbeta and 13 Jbeta primers. TCRdb's copy holds only in-frame clones and misses some; the assay was immunoSEQ multiplex PCR. Of about 240,000 clones in the sample, over 70% are singletons; the top ten hold roughly 7.4%. The CDR3 spans 13 residues. Germline values: CDR1 SGHNT, CDR2 YENEEA. The V gene lost 4 bases and the J gene lost 6 bases, with 13 bases spanning the gap. V is TRBV11-3 and J is TRBJ2-7; D is possibly TRBD1 (5 bases). The clonotype comes from an older woman in good health and CMV-seropositive. Material for sequencing was PBMCs. The CDR3 DNA sequence: TGTGCCAGCAGCTACAACAGGTTGGGCGAGCAGTACTTC. It codes for CASSYNRLGEQYF.